This is a list of T cell receptor beta chains from one sample in a study of metastatic and nonmetastatic thyroid tumors. TCRdb reassembled clones from the PCR reads with MiXCR. The sample records 30,000 to 35,000 clones, around 32% being singletons. Material: blood. These receptors all come from a female donor with papillary thyroid cancer or a benign thyroid nodule (not recorded which). Some clones in this sample may be carry-over from other donors' samples. Both conserved end residues are part of each CDR3. Each record gives: V gene, D gene, J gene, clone size, CDR3 protein, CDR3 DNA. A D gene is named only where the DNA matches it firmly. A clone size is listed for some rows: how often the clone was seen (once, few, many), or a class if it is expanded.

TRBV6-5	NA	TRBJ2-7	many	CASSYSTRGEQYF	TGTGCCAGCAGTTACTCGACCAGGGGCGAGCAGTACTTC
TRBV5-1	TRBD2	TRBJ2-7	few	CASTPGASGRYEQYF	TGCGCCAGTACCCCTGGGGCTAGCGGGAGATACGAGCAGTACTTC
TRBV18	NA	TRBJ2-1	few	CASSPSERYEQFF	TGTGCCAGCTCACCATCGGAGAGGTATGAGCAGTTCTTC
TRBV18	NA	TRBJ2-1	many	CASSPWGQKAGYNEQFF	TGTGCCAGCTCACCCTGGGGGCAGAAGGCGGGCTACAATGAGCAGTTCTTC
TRBV12-3/TRBV12-4	NA	TRBJ1-2	NA	CASTAGYGYTF	TGTGCCAGCACGGCTGGGTATGGCTACACCTTC
TRBV19	NA	TRBJ1-2	many	CASSPSSSFNYGYTF	TGTGCCAGTAGCCCATCCAGCAGCTTTAACTATGGCTACACCTTC
TRBV4-1	NA	TRBJ1-2	NA	CASSQVGPGGYGYTF	TGCGCCAGCAGCCAAGTTGGGCCCGGCGGGTATGGCTACACCTTC
TRBV12-5	NA	TRBJ1-1	many	CASGLVPWGGSGWMNTEAFF	TGTGCTAGTGGTTTGGTTCCTTGGGGGGGGTCAGGGTGGATGAACACTGAAGCTTTCTTT
TRBV6-1	NA	TRBJ2-2	few	CASNQGSTGDLFF	TGTGCCAGCAATCAGGGGTCGACCGGGGATCTGTTTTTT
TRBV7-8	NA	TRBJ1-4	NA	CASSFLDPGWLTNEKLFF	TGTGCCAGCAGCTTCTTGGACCCCGGGTGGCTCACTAATGAAAAACTGTTTTTT
TRBV27	NA	TRBJ2-7	few	CASSFVALSSYEQYF	TGTGCCAGCAGTTTTGTGGCCCTGAGCTCCTACGAGCAGTACTTC
TRBV5-1	TRBD1	TRBJ1-4	many	CASSTGTATNEKLFF	TGCGCCAGCAGCACGGGGACAGCAACTAATGAAAAACTGTTTTTT
TRBV7-2	NA	TRBJ2-1	NA	CASSLGPPRGNEQFF	TGTGCCAGCAGCTTAGGGCCCCCCCGGGGCAATGAGCAGTTCTTC
TRBV19	TRBD2	TRBJ2-3	many	CASSEAGSTDTQYF	TGTGCCAGTAGCGAAGCGGGGAGCACAGATACGCAGTATTTT
TRBV28	NA	TRBJ2-7	NA	CASSLRTECSYEQYF	TGTGCCAGCAGTTTACGGACGGAGTGCTCCTACGAGCAGTACTTC